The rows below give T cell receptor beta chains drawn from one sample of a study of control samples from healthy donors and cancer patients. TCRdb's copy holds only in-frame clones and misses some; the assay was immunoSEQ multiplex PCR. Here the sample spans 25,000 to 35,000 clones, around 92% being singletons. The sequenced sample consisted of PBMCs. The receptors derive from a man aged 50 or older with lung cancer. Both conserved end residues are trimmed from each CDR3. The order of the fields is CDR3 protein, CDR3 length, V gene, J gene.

ASRGQASGSPLH	12	TRBV19	TRBJ1-6
AWSVKGTFERDTQY	14	TRBV30	TRBJ2-3
ASSIVSRDTQY	11	TRBV19	TRBJ2-3
ASISGGFSYEQY	12	TRBV2	TRBJ2-7
ASSLGGGTETQY	12	TRBV18	TRBJ2-5
ASSPQISTEAF	11	TRBV7-9	TRBJ1-1
ASSEEGPRYEQY	12	TRBV6-1	TRBJ2-7
ASSLVGVGTGEQF	13	TRBV7-9	TRBJ2-1
ASSVGAVSTDTQY	13	TRBV9	TRBJ2-3
ASSLEPGQHYEQY	13	TRBV11-2	TRBJ2-7
ASSRGPGLAAYDEQF	15	TRBV7-6	TRBJ2-1
AISESGRRDNQPQH	14	TRBV10-3	TRBJ1-5
ASSPGLAGDNEQF	13	TRBV7-3	TRBJ2-1
ASSDQVHKDYNEQF	14	TRBV6-4	TRBJ2-1
ASSWVDENTEAF	12	TRBV6-2/TRBV6-3	TRBJ1-1
ASSWGQNEQF	10	TRBV5-5	TRBJ2-1
ASSPDRGSYEQY	12	TRBV6-5	TRBJ2-7
ASSRADLAGYSNQPQH	16	TRBV4-1	TRBJ1-5
ASSTGQAYNEQF	12	TRBV5-4	TRBJ2-1
ASSLTGSQPQH	11	TRBV12-3/TRBV12-4	TRBJ1-5
ASSLLAQETQY	11	TRBV3-1/TRBV3-2	TRBJ2-5
ATRQDGLQY	9	TRBV28	TRBJ2-7
ASSPRGTGSAWGDTIY	16	TRBV3-1/TRBV3-2	TRBJ1-3